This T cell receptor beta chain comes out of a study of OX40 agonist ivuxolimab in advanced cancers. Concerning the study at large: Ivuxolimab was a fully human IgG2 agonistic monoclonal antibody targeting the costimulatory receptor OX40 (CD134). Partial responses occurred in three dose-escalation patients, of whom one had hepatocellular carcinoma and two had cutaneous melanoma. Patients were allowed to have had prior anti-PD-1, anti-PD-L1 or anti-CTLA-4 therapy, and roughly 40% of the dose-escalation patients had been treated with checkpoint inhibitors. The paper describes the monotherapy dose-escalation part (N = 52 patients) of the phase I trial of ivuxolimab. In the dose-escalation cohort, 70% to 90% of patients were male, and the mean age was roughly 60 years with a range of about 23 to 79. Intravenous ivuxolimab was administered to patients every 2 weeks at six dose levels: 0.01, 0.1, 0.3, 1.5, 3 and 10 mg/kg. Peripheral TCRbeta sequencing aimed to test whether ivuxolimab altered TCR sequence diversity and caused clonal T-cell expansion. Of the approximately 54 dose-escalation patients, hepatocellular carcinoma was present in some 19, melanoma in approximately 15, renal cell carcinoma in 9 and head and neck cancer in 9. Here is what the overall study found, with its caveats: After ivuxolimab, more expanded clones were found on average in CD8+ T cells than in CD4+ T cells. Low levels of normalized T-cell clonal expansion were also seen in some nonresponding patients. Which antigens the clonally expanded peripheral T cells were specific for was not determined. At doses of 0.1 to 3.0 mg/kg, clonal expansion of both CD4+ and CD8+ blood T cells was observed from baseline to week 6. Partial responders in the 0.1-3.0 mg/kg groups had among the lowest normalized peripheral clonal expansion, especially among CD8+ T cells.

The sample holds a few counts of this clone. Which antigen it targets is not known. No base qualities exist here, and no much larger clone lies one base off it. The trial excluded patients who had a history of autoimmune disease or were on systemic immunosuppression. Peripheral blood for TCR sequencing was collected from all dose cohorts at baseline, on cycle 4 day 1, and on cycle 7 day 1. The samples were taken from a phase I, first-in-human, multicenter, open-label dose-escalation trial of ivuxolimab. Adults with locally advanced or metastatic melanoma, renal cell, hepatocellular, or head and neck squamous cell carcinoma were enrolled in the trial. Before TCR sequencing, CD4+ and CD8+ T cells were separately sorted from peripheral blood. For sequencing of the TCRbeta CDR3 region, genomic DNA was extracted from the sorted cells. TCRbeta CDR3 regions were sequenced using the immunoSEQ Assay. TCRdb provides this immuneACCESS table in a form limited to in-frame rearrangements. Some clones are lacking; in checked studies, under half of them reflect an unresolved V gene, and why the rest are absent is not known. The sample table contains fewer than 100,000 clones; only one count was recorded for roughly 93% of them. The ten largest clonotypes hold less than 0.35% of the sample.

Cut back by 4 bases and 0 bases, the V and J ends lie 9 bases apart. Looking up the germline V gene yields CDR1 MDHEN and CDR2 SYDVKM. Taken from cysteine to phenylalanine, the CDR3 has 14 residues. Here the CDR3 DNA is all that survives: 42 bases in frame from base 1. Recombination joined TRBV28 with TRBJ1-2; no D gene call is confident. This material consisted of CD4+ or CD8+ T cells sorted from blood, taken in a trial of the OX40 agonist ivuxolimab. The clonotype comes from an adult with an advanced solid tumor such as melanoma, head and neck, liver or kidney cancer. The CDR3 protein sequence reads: CASSSHRSNYGYTF. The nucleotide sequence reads TGTGCCAGCAGTTCGCACAGATCTAACTATGGCTACACCTTC.